This TCR beta chain was captured in a study of vaccination and CD4 T cells after COVID-19. Study as a whole: Post-COVID draws followed diagnosis by a median around 100 days (range 35 to 161). Overlapping peptides of the spike proteins of SARS-CoV-2, HCoV-NL63, HCoV-OC43 and HCoV-229E were used for cell stimulation. Post-vaccine sample collection happened at a median of roughly 72 days after dose two, ranging 14 to 241.

This clonotype was counted between two and nine times. The antigen is unknown. The treatment was: approximately 10-day PBMC culture with coronavirus spike peptide pools or control peptides (ViraFEST assay). Medium was half-exchanged with fresh IL-2 medium on days 3 and 7. V was trimmed by 5 bases and J by 1 base, leaving 0 bases between them. CDR1 and CDR2 (germline): LNHDA, SQIVND (reference sequence). This CDR3 comprises 11 residues. The assay that was used to sequence DNA from cultured CD4+ T cells was the Oncomine TCR Beta short-read assay. One entry per CDR3 protein, called by TCRdb with MiXCR from the PCR reads. The profile covers 3,500 to 4,500 distinct CDR3 sequences, with more than 35% appearing a single time and approximately 56% taken by the ten largest.

This specimen consisted of CD4+ T cells from blood, cultured in vitro, obtained after SARS-CoV-2 vaccination. J is TRBJ2-1 and V is TRBV19; D is unresolved. This TCR derives from a human donor who had recovered from COVID-19. The CDR3 DNA reads TGTGCCAGTAGTTCCTACAATGAGCAGTTCTTC. Its protein is CASSSYNEQFF.